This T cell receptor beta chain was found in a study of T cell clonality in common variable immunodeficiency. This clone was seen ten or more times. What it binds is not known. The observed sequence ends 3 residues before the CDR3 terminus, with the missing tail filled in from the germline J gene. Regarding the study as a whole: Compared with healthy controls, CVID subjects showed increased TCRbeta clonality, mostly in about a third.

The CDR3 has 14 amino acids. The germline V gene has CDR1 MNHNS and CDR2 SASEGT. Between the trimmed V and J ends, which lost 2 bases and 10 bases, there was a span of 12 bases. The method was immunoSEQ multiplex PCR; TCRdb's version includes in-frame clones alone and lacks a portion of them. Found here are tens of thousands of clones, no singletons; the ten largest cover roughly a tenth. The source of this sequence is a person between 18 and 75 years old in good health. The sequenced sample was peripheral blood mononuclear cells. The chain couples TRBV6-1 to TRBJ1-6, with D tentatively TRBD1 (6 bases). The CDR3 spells CASSERGSGSPLHF. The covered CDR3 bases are TGTGCCAGCAGTGAAAGGGGGTCTGGGTCACCC.